These T cell receptor beta chains were read from a single sample in a study of beta chain features in type 1 diabetes. The table came from immunoSEQ multiplex PCR; TCRdb's copy has only in-frame clones and leaves some out. The sample includes a few hundred thousand clones, about 15% seen only once; the top ten take around 0.02%. The source material was naive CD4+ T cells from blood. All receptors come from a woman aged 18-35 years in good health. Both conserved end residues are part of each CDR3. The order of the fields is D gene, J gene, clone size, V gene, CDR3 protein, CDR3 DNA. D genes are given only for firm matches. Not every row has a clone size; where given, it reads once, few, many or a size class.

TRBD2	TRBJ2-5	few	TRBV2	CASTSAAGGQETQYF	TGTGCCAGCACCTCTGCGGCGGGAGGCCAAGAGACCCAGTACTTC
-	TRBJ2-1	few	TRBV7-9	CASSLAGRFNEQFF	TGTGCCAGCAGCTTAGCGGGGCGATTCAATGAGCAGTTCTTC
-	TRBJ1-1	-	TRBV18	CASSEGMNTEAFF	TGTGCCAGCTCGGAGGGGATGAACACTGAAGCTTTCTTT
TRBD1	TRBJ1-1	few	TRBV29-1	CSVETGVGTEAFF	TGCAGCGTGGAAACAGGGGTTGGGACTGAAGCTTTCTTT
-	TRBJ2-2	-	TRBV27	CASSYRVFTGELFF	TGTGCCAGCAGTTACAGGGTATTTACCGGGGAGCTGTTTTTT
-	TRBJ2-3	few	TRBV15	CATGNRVGADTQYF	TGTGCCACCGGGAATAGGGTAGGGGCAGATACGCAGTATTTT
-	TRBJ1-5	few	TRBV18	CASSPKQDQPQHF	TGTGCCAGCTCACCTAAACAGGATCAGCCCCAGCATTTT
-	TRBJ2-7	-	TRBV25-1	CASSDRRVGEQYF	TGTGCCAGCAGTGATAGGAGGGTGGGGGAGCAGTACTTC
TRBD1	TRBJ2-7	-	TRBV6-5	CASSSPGTGKQYF	TGTGCCAGCAGTTCTCCAGGGACAGGGAAGCAGTACTTC
-	TRBJ2-3	-	TRBV9	CASSVDGGSTFLTDTQYF	TGTGCCAGCAGCGTAGACGGTGGGAGCACCTTTTTGACAGATACGCAGTATTTT
-	TRBJ1-5	few	TRBV10-3	CAISEEGGQPQHF	TGTGCCATCAGTGAGGAGGGAGGACAGCCCCAGCATTTT
-	TRBJ2-3	few	TRBV4-2	CASSQDRGGFSTDTQYF	TGTGCCAGCAGCCAAGATCGTGGGGGCTTTAGCACAGATACGCAGTATTTT
TRBD2	TRBJ2-7	-	TRBV4-1	CASSQLSGRAGYEQYF	TGCGCCAGCAGCCAACTCAGCGGGAGGGCCGGGTACGAGCAGTACTTC
TRBD1	TRBJ2-1	-	TRBV29-1	CSSNTGTGVYLHNEQFF	TGCAGCTCCAACACCGGGACAGGGGTCTACCTTCACAATGAGCAGTTCTTC
TRBD1	TRBJ2-1	-	TRBV7-9	CASGFTGGNNEQFF	TGTGCCAGCGGCTTTACAGGGGGCAATAATGAGCAGTTCTTC
-	TRBJ1-1	-	TRBV5-1	CASSLAGDTEAFF	TGCGCCAGCAGCTTGGCCGGGGACACTGAAGCTTTCTTT
-	TRBJ2-7	few	TRBV2	CASSEARSSYEQYF	TGTGCCAGCAGTGAAGCGCGCTCCTCCTACGAGCAGTACTTC
-	TRBJ1-1	-	TRBV30	CAWSGEVYTEAFF	TGTGCCTGGAGTGGGGAGGTATACACTGAAGCTTTCTTT
TRBD1	TRBJ2-7	-	TRBV6-5	CASSQGVLYEQYF	TGTGCCAGCAGCCAGGGGGTTCTCTACGAGCAGTACTTC
TRBD1	TRBJ2-5	-	TRBV10-3	CAISGLRDREQETQYF	TGTGCCATCAGTGGGCTCCGGGACAGGGAACAAGAGACCCAGTACTTC
TRBD2	TRBJ2-3	few	TRBV7-2	CGLRASGSGGTDTQYF	TGTGGACTGAGGGCTAGCGGAAGTGGGGGCACAGATACGCAGTATTTT
TRBD1	TRBJ1-1	-	TRBV5-6	CASSVTGGRYTEAFF	TGTGCCAGCAGCGTGACAGGGGGCAGGTACACTGAAGCTTTCTTT
-	TRBJ2-5	-	TRBV7-2	CASRPGLPQETQYF	TGTGCCAGCAGACCCGGACTGCCCCAAGAGACCCAGTACTTC
-	TRBJ1-2	-	TRBV5-4	CASSLDQGDGYTF	TGTGCCAGCAGCTTGGATCAGGGCGACGGCTACACCTTC
TRBD1	TRBJ1-1	few	TRBV30	CAWSVRTGLIAFF	TGTGCCTGGAGTGTCAGGACAGGTTTAATCGCTTTCTTT
TRBD2	TRBJ2-7	-	TRBV11-2	CASNGIAGTYEQYF	TGTGCCAGCAACGGAATAGCGGGGACCTACGAGCAGTACTTC
TRBD1	TRBJ2-3	-	TRBV25-1	CASSHAGTGGTDTQYF	TGTGCCAGCAGTCACGCCGGGACAGGGGGCACAGATACGCAGTATTTT
-	TRBJ2-7	few	TRBV2	CAARVSVTHEQYF	TGTGCCGCAAGAGTTAGCGTGACGCACGAGCAGTACTTC